The next 4 T cell receptor beta chains were all read from a single sample in a study of vaccination effects on CD4 cells after COVID-19. These receptors' targets are unknown. TCRdb's copy holds only in-frame clones and misses some; the assay was immunoSEQ multiplex PCR. The data contain roughly 55,000 clones, under 80% of them singletons. The ViraFEST assay expanded antigen-specific CD4+ T cells with viral peptide pools before sequencing. Culture proceeded for 10 days, and CD4+ T cells were then isolated. The participants, recipients of two vaccine doses, got either BNT162b2 or mRNA-1273. The sample was CD4+ T cells from PBMCs cultured with HCoV-OC43 spike peptides, taken after COVID-19 vaccination. As to subset: HCoV-OC43 spike overlapping peptide pool stimulation. Receptor source: a human donor who received a COVID-19 vaccine.

The chain has TRBV24-1 and TRBJ2-1, with D perhaps TRBD1 (6 bases). CDR1 is KGHDR, CDR2 SFDVKD, per germline. The CDR3 is made up of 16 amino acids. V gave up 3 bases and J gave up 7 bases, with 18 bases separating them. The CDR3 DNA sequence: TGTGCCACCAGTGATCCGTACCCAGGGGCCCTAAATGAGCAGTTCTTC. Its translation is CATSDPYPGALNEQFF.

V gene TRBV5-1 combines with J gene TRBJ1-6, with 7 bases lining up with TRBD1. The CDR3 totals 15 residues. V lost 2 bases and J lost 8; bases outside the gene matches: 7. CDR1 is SGHRS, CDR2 YFSETQ, per germline. CDR3 nucleotide sequence: TGCGCCAGCAGCTTTAACGGACAGGCAGATTCACCCCTCCACTTT. It codes for CASSFNGQADSPLHF.

The chain links TRBV27 to TRBJ2-7, with 9 bases lining up with TRBD1. The CDR3 is made up of 14 amino acids. The ends lost 6 bases at V and 7 bases at J; junction bases unmatched: 10. Germline V gene data show CDR1 as MNHEY and CDR2 as SMNVEV (reference sequence). CDR3 loop: CASSFNRGQREQYV. The CDR3 DNA is TGTGCCAGCAGCTTCAACAGGGGGCAGCGGGAGCAGTACGTC.

The chain employs TRBV4-1 and TRBJ2-7; D call uncertain. V lost 4 bases and J 3 bases, leaving 13 bases between the germline ends. CDR3 length equals 14 residues. The germline CDR1 and CDR2 sequences are MGHRA and YSYEKL. In DNA, the CDR3 is TGCGCCAGCAGCCGAACTTGGAAAGACTACGAGCAGTACGTC. Its translation: CASSRTWKDYEQYV.